Each of the 4 T cell receptor beta chains below was sequenced from the same sample in a study of cytomegalovirus exposure and HLA in healthy donors. Primers for the PCR totalled 60 Vbeta and 13 Jbeta. Sequenced by immunoSEQ multiplex PCR; TCRdb stores in-frame clones only, minus some. This table holds 85,000 to 120,000 clones, 75% found once. Material: PBMCs. The receptors stem from a male donor in good health and CMV-seropositive.

This clone was counted at least ten times. V and J are TRBV9 and TRBJ1-1; D possibly corresponds to TRBD1 (6 bases). This CDR3 has 14 residues. V was pared by 3 bases and J by 1 base, with 10 bases between. The germline V gene encodes CDR1 SGDLS and CDR2 YYNGEE. The DNA of the CDR3 is TGTGCCAGCAGCGAGGGGGGGCGGAACACTGAAGCTTTCTTT. Translating gives CASSEGGRNTEAFF.

CDR3 bases: TGCGCCAGCAGCTCGGGACAGGGGATGAACACTGAAGCTTTCTTT. Its translation is CASSSGQGMNTEAFF. This chain connects TRBV5-1 to TRBJ1-1; 10 nucleotides line up with TRBD1. V gave up 3 bases and J gave up 0 bases; unmatched junction bases: 2. The germline V gene encodes CDR1 SGHRS and CDR2 YFSETQ. The CDR3 length is 15 residues.

This chain links TRBV25-1 with TRBJ2-2, with 8 bases fitting TRBD1. Germline trimming cut 4 bases from V and 2 bases from J; bases unmatched to any gene: 6. The V gene's germline CDR1 is MGHDK and CDR2 SYGVNS. The CDR3 totals 16 residues. In DNA, the CDR3 is TGTGCCAGCAGTGCCCCAGACAGGGGAAACACCGGGGAGCTGTTTTTT. It encodes CASSAPDRGNTGELFF.

This clone came up a few times. The chain employs TRBV15 and TRBJ1-2; D not certain. The CDR3 is 12 residues long. V was cut by 0 bases and J by 5 bases, with 4 bases left in between. In germline, CDR1 is LNHNV, CDR2 YYDKDF (reference sequence). CDR3 in DNA: TGTGCCACCAGCAGAGATCTGTATGGCTACACCTTC. Translation gives CATSRDLYGYTF.